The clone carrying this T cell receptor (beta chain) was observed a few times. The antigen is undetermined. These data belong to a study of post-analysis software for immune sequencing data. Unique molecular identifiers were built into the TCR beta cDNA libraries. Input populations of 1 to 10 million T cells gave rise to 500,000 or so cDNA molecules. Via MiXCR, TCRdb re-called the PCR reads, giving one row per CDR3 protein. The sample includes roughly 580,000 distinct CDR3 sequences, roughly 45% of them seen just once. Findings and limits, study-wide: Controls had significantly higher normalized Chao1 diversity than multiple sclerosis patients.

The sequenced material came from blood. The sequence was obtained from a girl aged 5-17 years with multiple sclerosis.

The CDR3 region has the DNA TGCAGTGCTATAACCGAAATAGCGGGGGGTGACTATGAGCAGTTCTTC. It codes for CSAITEIAGGDYEQFF. The chain has TRBV20-1 and TRBJ2-1; 10 bases agree with TRBD2. After removal of 4 bases from V and 8 bases from J, the junction contained 14 bases not matched to a gene. This CDR3 has 16 amino acids. Germline CDR1 and CDR2: DFQATT and SNEGSKA (reference sequence).